This T cell receptor (beta chain) derives from a study of T cell changes during pregnancy in multiple sclerosis. V was clipped by 6 bases and J by 4 bases; unmatched bases: 8. CDR1 and CDR2 (germline): SNHLY, FYNNEI. CDR3 length: 15 amino acids. Sequenced by immunoSEQ multiplex PCR; TCRdb stores in-frame clones only, minus some. The repertoire includes 40,000 to 55,000 clones, roughly 90% of them detected once, and 4.5% to 5.5% sits in the top ten. This sequence originates from a female donor in good health, enrolled as a control in a pregnancy study. Source: peripheral blood, taken in the second trimester of pregnancy. The chain carries TRBV2 and TRBJ2-2; TRBD2 matches at 7 bases. In DNA, the CDR3 is TGTGCCAGCAGGGGGAGGGCCTCAGGCACCGGGGAGCTGTTTTTT. Amino acids: CASRGRASGTGELFF.